What follows describes a single T cell receptor (beta chain). Antigen specificity is unknown. TCRdb's copy holds only in-frame clones and misses some; the assay was immunoSEQ multiplex PCR. The sample has around 83,000 clones, 90% seen once. This specimen belongs to a study of T cell responses to AZD1222 COVID-19 vaccine. Second-dose intervals near 4 or 12 weeks were combined. General study results and limits: Two AZD1222 doses significantly raised spike-specific TCR breadth and depth over controls.

The CDR3 length is 14 residues. CDR1 and CDR2 (germline): MNHEY, SMNVEV (reference sequence). V was clipped by 5 bases and J by 2 bases, with 12 bases between them. The sequence came from an adult who received the AZD1222 COVID-19 vaccine. This chain uses TRBV27 with TRBJ1-2; D possibly corresponds to TRBD1 (6 bases). The sequencing here drew on peripheral blood, taken 28 days after the second AZD1222 dose. CDR3 region: CASSKGGTNYGYTF. CDR3 sequence (DNA): TGTGCCAGCAGTAAAGGTGGGACAAACTATGGCTACACCTTC.